This TCR beta chain stems from a study of blood T cell repertoires in COVID-19. On the study more broadly: Collection of acute and convalescent COVID-19 samples took place in the United States, Italy and Spain. The analysed material was cDNA or gDNA that came from T cells, B-cell-depleted T cells, or PBMCs.

Authors' processing steps: Estimation of nucleated cell counts was performed using reference gene primer amplification. This table comes from immunoSEQ multiplex PCR, and its TCRdb copy is limited to in-frame clones, with some not included. Clonal size and the V and J genes are those of that table, whereas D and trimming came from the DNA. The table includes roughly 250,000 clones, over 70% detected once. Cohorts were based on clinical histories the participants reported. CDR3 length equals 13 residues. Per germline, CDR1 SGDLS and CDR2 YYNGEE. V shed 3 bases and J 5 bases; nucleotides not matched to a gene: 4.

The source material was PBMCs or T cells enriched from blood (not recorded which). The source of this sequence is a woman aged 40 to 49 who had been exposed to COVID-19. The chain carries TRBV9 and TRBJ1-1; TRBD1 agrees at 7 bases. The CDR3 DNA follows: TGTGCCAGCAGCGCCACACAGGGGACTGAAGCTTTCTTT. Protein product: CASSATQGTEAFF.